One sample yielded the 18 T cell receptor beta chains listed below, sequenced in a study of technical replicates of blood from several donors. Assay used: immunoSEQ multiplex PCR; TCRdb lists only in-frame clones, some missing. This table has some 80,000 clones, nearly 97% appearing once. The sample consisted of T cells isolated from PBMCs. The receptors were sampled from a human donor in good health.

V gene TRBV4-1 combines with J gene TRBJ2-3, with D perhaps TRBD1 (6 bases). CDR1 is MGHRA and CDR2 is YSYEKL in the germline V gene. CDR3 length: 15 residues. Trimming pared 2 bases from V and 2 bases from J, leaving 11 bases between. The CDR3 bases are TGCGCCAGCAGCCAAACAGGGTTGGCCACAGATACGCAGTATTTT. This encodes CASSQTGLATDTQYF.

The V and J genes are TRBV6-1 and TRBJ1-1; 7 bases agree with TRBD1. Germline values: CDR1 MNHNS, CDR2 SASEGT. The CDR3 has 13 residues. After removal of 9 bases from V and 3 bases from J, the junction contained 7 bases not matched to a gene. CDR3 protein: CARVRQGHTEAFF. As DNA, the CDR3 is TGTGCCAGGGTTAGACAGGGACACACTGAAGCTTTCTTT.

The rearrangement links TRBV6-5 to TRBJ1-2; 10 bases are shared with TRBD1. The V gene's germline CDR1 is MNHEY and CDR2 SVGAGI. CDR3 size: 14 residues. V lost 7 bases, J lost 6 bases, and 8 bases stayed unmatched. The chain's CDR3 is CASTMRDRGHGYTF. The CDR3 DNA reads TGTGCCAGCACCATGAGGGACAGGGGTCATGGCTACACCTTC.

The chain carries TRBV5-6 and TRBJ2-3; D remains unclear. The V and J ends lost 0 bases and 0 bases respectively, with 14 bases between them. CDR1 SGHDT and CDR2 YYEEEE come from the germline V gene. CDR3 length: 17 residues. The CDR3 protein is CASSLDPTVTSTDTQYF. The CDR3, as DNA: TGTGCCAGCAGCTTGGACCCCACAGTTACGAGCACAGATACGCAGTATTTT.

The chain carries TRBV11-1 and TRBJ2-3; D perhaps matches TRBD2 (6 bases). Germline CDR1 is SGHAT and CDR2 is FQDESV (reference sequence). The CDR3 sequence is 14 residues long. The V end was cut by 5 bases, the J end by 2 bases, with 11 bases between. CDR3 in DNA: TGTGCCAGCAGCCCGGGACTCGACACAGATACGCAGTATTTT. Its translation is CASSPGLDTDTQYF.

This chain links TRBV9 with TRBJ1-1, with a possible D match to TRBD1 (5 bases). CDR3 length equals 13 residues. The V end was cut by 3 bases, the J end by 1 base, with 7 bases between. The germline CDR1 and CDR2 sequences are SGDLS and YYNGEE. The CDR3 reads CASSGQTNTEAFF. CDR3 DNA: TGTGCCAGCAGCGGACAGACGAACACTGAAGCTTTCTTT.

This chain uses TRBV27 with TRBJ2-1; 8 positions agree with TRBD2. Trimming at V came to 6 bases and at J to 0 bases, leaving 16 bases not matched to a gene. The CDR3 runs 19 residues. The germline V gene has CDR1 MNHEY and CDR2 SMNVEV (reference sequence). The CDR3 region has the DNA TGTGCCAGCAGACCCTACGGGGCTAGCGGGCTTAGCTCCTACAATGAGCAGTTCTTC. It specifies CASRPYGASGLSSYNEQFF.

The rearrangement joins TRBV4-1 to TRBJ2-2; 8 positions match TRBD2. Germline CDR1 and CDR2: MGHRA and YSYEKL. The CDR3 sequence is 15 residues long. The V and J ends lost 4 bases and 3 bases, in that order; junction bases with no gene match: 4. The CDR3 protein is CASSRREEYTGELFF. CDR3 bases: TGCGCCAGCAGCCGGCGGGAGGAATACACCGGGGAGCTGTTTTTT.

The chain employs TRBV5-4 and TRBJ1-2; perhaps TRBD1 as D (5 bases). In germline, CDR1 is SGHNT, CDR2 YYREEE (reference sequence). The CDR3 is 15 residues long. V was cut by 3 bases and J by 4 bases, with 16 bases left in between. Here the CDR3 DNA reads TGTGCCAGCAGCTCTCCCCCGGGGGGTGTCTATGGCTACACCTTC. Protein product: CASSSPPGGVYGYTF.

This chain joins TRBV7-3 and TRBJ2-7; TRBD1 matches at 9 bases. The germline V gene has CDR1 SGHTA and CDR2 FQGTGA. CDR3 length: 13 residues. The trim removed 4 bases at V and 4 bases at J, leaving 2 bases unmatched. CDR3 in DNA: TGTGCCAGCAGCTGGGACAGGGATTACGAGCAGTACTTC. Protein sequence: CASSWDRDYEQYF.

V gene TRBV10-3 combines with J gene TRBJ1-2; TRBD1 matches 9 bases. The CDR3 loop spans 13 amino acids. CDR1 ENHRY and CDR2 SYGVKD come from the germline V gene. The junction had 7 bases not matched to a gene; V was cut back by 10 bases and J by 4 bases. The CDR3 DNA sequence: TGTGCCAGCAAGACAGGGGGTCTCTATGGCTACACCTTC. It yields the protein CASKTGGLYGYTF.

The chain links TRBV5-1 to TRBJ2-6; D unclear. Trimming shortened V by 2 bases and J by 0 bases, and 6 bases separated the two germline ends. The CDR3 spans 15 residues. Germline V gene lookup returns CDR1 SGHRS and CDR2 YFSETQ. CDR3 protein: CASSFPISGANVLTF. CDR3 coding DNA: TGCGCCAGCAGCTTCCCCATCTCTGGGGCCAACGTCCTGACTTTC.

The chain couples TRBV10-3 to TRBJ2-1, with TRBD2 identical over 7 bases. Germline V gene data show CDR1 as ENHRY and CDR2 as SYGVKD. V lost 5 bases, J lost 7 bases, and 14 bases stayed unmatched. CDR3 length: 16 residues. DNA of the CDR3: TGTGCCATCAGTCCCCTTTCTAGTGGGGGGGTTAATGAGCAGTTCTTC. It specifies CAISPLSSGGVNEQFF.

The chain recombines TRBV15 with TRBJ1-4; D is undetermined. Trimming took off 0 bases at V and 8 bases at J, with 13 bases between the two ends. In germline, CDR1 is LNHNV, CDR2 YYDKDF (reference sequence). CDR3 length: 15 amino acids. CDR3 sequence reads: CATSREWQVVEKLFF. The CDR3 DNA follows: TGTGCCACCAGCAGAGAGTGGCAGGTTGTGGAAAAACTGTTTTTT.

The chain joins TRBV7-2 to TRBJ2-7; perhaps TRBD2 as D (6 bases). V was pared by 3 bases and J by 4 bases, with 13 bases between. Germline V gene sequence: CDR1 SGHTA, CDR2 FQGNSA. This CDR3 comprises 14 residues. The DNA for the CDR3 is TGTGCCAGCAGCTTGCGGGACGGTGAGTACGAGCAGTACTTC. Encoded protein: CASSLRDGEYEQYF.

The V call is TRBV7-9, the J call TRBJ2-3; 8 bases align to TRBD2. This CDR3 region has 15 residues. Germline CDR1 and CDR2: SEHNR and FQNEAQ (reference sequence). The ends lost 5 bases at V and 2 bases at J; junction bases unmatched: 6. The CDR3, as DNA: TGTGCCAGCAGCGAGCTGGGACTAGTCACAGATACGCAGTATTTT. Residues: CASSELGLVTDTQYF.

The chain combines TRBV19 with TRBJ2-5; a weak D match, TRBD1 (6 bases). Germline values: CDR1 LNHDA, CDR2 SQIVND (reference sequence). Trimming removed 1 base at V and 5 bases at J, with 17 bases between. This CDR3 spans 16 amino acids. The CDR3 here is CASSIGGLEGWETQYF. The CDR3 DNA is TGTGCCAGTAGTATAGGGGGGCTAGAGGGCTGGGAGACCCAGTACTTC. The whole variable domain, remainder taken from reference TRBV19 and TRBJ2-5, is DGGITQSPKYLFRKEGQNVTLSCEQNLNHDAMYWYRQDPGQGLRLIYYSQIVNDFQKGDIAEGYSVSREKKESFPLTVTSAQKNPTAFYLCASSIGGLEGWETQYFGPGTRLLVL.

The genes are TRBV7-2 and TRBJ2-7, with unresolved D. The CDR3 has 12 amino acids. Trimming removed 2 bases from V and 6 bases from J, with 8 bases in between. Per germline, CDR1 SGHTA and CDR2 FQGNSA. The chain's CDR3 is CASSLLVLEQYF. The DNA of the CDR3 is TGTGCCAGCAGCTTACTAGTCCTCGAGCAGTACTTC.